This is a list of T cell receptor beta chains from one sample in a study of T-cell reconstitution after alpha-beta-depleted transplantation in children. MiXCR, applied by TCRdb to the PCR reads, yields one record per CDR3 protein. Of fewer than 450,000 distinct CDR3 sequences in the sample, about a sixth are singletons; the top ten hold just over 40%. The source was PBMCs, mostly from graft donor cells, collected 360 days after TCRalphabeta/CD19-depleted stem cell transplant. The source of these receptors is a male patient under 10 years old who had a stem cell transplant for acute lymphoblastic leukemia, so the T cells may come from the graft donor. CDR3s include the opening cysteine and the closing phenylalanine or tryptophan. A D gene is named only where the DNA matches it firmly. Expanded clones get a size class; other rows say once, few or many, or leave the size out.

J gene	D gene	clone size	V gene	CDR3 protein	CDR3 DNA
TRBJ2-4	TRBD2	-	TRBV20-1	CSARLTSGRKNIQYF	TGCAGTGCTAGACTGACTAGCGGGAGGAAAAACATTCAGTACTTC
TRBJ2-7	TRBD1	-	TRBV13	CASGQGGFYEQYF	TGTGCCAGCGGACAGGGAGGCTTCTACGAGCAGTACTTC
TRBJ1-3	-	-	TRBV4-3	CASSLGRTSGNTIYF	TGCGCCAGCAGCCTGGGACGGACGTCTGGAAACACCATATATTTT
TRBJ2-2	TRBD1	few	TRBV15	CATSVRGTGGVGMGTGELFF	TGTGCCACCAGCGTCCGCGGGACAGGGGGCGTTGGAATGGGCACCGGGGAGCTGTTTTTT
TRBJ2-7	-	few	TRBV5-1	CASWDFSYEQYF	TGCGCCAGCTGGGATTTCTCCTACGAGCAGTACTTC
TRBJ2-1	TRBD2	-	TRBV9	CASSVVGLAGVPGGNLEQFF	TGTGCCAGCAGCGTAGTTGGGCTAGCGGGAGTCCCGGGTGGGAACCTTGAGCAGTTCTTC
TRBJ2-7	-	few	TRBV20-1	CSARAAGGVGVRTYEQYF	TGCAGTGCTAGAGCGGCGGGTGGAGTCGGAGTGCGGACTTACGAGCAGTACTTC
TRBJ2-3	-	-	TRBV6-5	CASTAGGTQYF	TGTGCCAGCACAGCAGGAGGTACGCAGTATTTT
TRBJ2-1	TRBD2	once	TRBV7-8	CASSHPLPGGPGEQFF	TGTGCCAGCAGCCATCCTCTACCGGGAGGGCCCGGTGAGCAGTTCTTC
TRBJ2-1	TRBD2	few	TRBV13	CASSLSGRFNEQFF	TGTGCCAGCAGCCTTAGCGGGAGATTCAATGAGCAGTTCTTC
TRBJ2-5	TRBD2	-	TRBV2	CASSRGVQETQYF	TGTGCCAGCAGTCGGGGGGTCCAAGAGACCCAGTACTTC
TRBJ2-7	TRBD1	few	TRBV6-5	CASSCRQGRGQYF	TGTGCCAGCAGTTGCAGACAGGGAAGAGGGCAGTACTTC
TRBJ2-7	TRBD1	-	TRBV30	CAWEGTGRIYEQYF	TGTGCCTGGGAGGGGACAGGGCGAATCTACGAGCAGTACTTC
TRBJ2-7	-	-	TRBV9	CASSVGWGGYEQYF	TGTGCCAGCAGCGTAGGGTGGGGTGGGTACGAGCAGTACTTC
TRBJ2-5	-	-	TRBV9	CASSVGEETQYF	TGTGCCAGCAGCGTAGGGGAGGAGACCCAGTACTTC
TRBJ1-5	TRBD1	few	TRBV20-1	CSARGGQGLSNQPQHF	TGCAGTGCTAGAGGAGGACAGGGGCTGAGCAATCAGCCCCAGCATTTT
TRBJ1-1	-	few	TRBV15	CATSRDLKGHTEAFF	TGTGCCACCAGCAGAGATCTGAAGGGGCACACTGAAGCTTTCTTT
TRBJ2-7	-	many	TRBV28	CASSPTTSDEQYF	TGTGCCAGCAGCCCTACGACGTCTGACGAGCAGTACTTC
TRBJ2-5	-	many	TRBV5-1	CASSLEFRAAGETQYF	TGCGCCAGCAGCTTGGAGTTTCGCGCCGCCGGAGAGACCCAGTACTTC
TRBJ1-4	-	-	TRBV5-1	CASSPYAPFEGLFF	TGCGCCAGCAGCCCCTATGCACCCTTTGAGGGACTGTTTTTT
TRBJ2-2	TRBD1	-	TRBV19	CASSSGTGGRNTGELFF	TGTGCCAGTTCCTCCGGGACAGGGGGCCGGAACACCGGGGAGCTGTTTTTT
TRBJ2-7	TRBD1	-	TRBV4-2	CASSQADREYEQYF	TGTGCCAGCAGCCAAGCCGACAGGGAGTACGAGCAGTACTTC
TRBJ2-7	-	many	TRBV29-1	CSVEGGPSPTYEQYF	TGCAGCGTTGAGGGGGGCCCATCCCCTACCTACGAGCAGTACTTC
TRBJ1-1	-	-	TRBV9	CASSVGWGDTEAFF	TGTGCCAGCAGCGTAGGTTGGGGCGACACTGAAGCTTTCTTT
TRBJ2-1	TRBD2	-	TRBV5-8	CASSLELAGGLEQFF	TGTGCCAGCAGCTTGGAGCTAGCGGGAGGTCTGGAGCAGTTCTTC
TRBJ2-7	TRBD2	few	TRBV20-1	CSAPGWASGSEQYF	TGCAGTGCCCCAGGTTGGGCTAGCGGGAGCGAGCAGTACTTC
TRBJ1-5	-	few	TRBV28	CASSPRVYNQPQHF	TGTGCCAGCAGCCCCAGGGTCTACAATCAGCCCCAGCATTTT
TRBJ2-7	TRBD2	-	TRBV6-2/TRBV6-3	CASAKYHLAGGNYEQYF	TGTGCCAGCGCCAAATACCACCTAGCGGGAGGGAACTACGAGCAGTACTTC
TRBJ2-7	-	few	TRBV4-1	CASSLDPFPGAYEQYF	TGCGCCAGCAGCCTCGACCCTTTCCCGGGGGCCTACGAGCAGTACTTC
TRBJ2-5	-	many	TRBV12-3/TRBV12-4	CASRKPGTVEGAQYF	TGTGCCAGCAGGAAACCCGGGACAGTGGAGGGGGCCCAGTACTTC
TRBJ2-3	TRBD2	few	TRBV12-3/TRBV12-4	CASSPPAGGPSDTQYF	TGTGCCAGCAGCCCCCCTGCGGGAGGGCCCTCAGATACGCAGTATTTT
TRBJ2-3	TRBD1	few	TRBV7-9	CASSPPTGQLTDTQYF	TGTGCCAGCAGCCCACCAACGGGACAGCTAACAGATACGCAGTATTTT
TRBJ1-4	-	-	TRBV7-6	CASSLAGTRNEKLFF	TGTGCCAGCAGCTTAGCCGGGACTAGAAATGAAAAACTGTTTTTT
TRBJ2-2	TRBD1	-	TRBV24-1	CATSDWTGGDAGELFF	TGTGCCACCAGTGATTGGACAGGGGGCGACGCCGGGGAGCTGTTTTTT
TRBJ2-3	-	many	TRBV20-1	CSARADTQYF	TGCAGTGCTAGAGCAGATACGCAGTATTTT
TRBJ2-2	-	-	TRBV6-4	CATRAPNTGELFF	TGTGCCACCCGGGCCCCGAACACCGGGGAGCTGTTTTTT
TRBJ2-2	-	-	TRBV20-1	CSARFGTSNTGELFF	TGCAGTGCTCGCTTCGGGACCTCTAACACCGGGGAGCTGTTTTTT
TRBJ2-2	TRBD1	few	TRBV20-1	CSAVGQAGPGELFF	TGCAGTGCTGTAGGACAGGCCGGACCCGGGGAGCTGTTTTTT
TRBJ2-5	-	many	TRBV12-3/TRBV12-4	CASRKGLETQYF	TGTGCCAGCAGGAAGGGTTTGGAGACCCAGTACTTC
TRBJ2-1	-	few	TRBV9	CAGGRGDPYNEQFF	TGTGCCGGAGGAAGGGGGGACCCCTACAATGAGCAGTTCTTC
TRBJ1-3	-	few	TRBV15	CATSRDLQGRGNTIYF	TGTGCCACCAGCAGAGATCTACAGGGTAGAGGAAACACCATATATTTT
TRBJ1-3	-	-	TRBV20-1	CSARSPNSGNTIYF	TGCAGTGCTAGGAGCCCAAACTCTGGAAACACCATATATTTT
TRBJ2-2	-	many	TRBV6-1	CASSPQLRAGELFF	TGTGCCAGCAGTCCCCAGCTAAGAGCCGGGGAGCTGTTTTTT
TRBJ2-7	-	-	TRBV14	CASSQEVASGQYF	TGTGCCAGCAGCCAAGAAGTAGCCTCTGGGCAGTACTTC
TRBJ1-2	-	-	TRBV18	CASLEGPNYGYTF	TGTGCCAGCCTCGAAGGTCCTAACTATGGCTACACCTTC
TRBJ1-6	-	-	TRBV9	CASSVEDIGDSPLHF	TGTGCCAGCAGCGTAGAGGACATAGGAGATTCACCCCTCCACTTT
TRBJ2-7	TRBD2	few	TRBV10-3	CAISDRLAGGEQYF	TGTGCCATCAGTGATCGACTAGCGGGAGGCGAGCAGTACTTC
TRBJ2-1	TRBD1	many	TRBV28	CASSLYPDRGGFF	TGTGCCAGCAGTTTATATCCGGACAGGGGAGGGTTCTTC
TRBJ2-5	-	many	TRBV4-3	CASSRQKTSYAETQYF	TGCGCCAGCAGCCGCCAGAAGACTAGTTACGCAGAGACCCAGTACTTC
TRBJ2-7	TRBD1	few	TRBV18	CASSQRTGSGIYEQYF	TGTGCCAGCTCACAACGGACAGGGTCTGGGATCTACGAGCAGTACTTC
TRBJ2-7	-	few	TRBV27	CASSFREYDYEQYF	TGTGCCAGCAGTTTTCGAGAATATGATTACGAGCAGTACTTC
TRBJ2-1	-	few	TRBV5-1	CASSLGLQRNEQFF	TGCGCCAGCAGCTTGGGATTACAGCGGAATGAGCAGTTCTTC
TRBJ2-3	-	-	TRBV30	CAWGSGTSTDTQYF	TGTGCCTGGGGTAGCGGAACTAGCACAGATACGCAGTATTTT